This TCR beta chain was documented in a study of cytomegalovirus exposure and HLA in healthy donors. On this clone: Its target is unknown.

This CDR3 has 13 residues. Between the trimmed V and J ends, which lost 3 bases and 5 bases, there was a span of 10 bases. Germline CDR1 is MNHEY and CDR2 is SMNVEV (reference sequence). The PCR used 60 Vbeta and 13 Jbeta primers. The method was immunoSEQ multiplex PCR; TCRdb's version includes in-frame clones alone and lacks a portion of them. The data show tens of thousands of clones, 74% seen once. Whole-study results and caveats: Investigators reported some 150 TCR beta chains as tied to cytomegalovirus. Confirmation was obtained in vitro that three CMV-associated chains are specific for CMV antigens. Prior analysis indicated that the majority of TCR beta V segments exhibited productivity approximately 87% or approximately 30% of the time.

The sample consisted of PBMCs. V usage is TRBV27 and J usage is TRBJ1-1, with D maybe TRBD1 (5 bases). The sequence was obtained from a man in his forties in good health and CMV-seropositive. CDR3 protein: CASSFRGMTEAFF. CDR3 in DNA: TGTGCCAGCAGTTTCCGGGGGATGACTGAAGCTTTCTTT.